Presented here are 3 T cell receptor beta chains from one specimen sequenced in a study of T cell changes during pregnancy in multiple sclerosis. The data were produced by immunoSEQ multiplex PCR, yet TCRdb's version contains in-frame clones alone and is incomplete. Of approximately 25,000 clones detected, about 90% appear once; the ten largest clones hold roughly 8.3%. The sequences come from CD8+ T cells from peripheral blood mononuclear cells, collected in the second trimester of pregnancy. The receptors were gathered from a female donor with multiple sclerosis, enrolled in a pregnancy study.

V gene TRBV15 combines with J gene TRBJ2-7, with TRBD1 matching 7 bases. Per germline, CDR1 LNHNV and CDR2 YYDKDF (reference sequence). CDR3 length: 15 amino acids. Trimming removed 0 bases from V and 5 bases from J; junction bases left unmatched: 7. CDR3 nucleotide sequence: TGTGCCACCAGCAGAGACCGACAGGGAAGCGACGAGCAGTACTTC. Its translation: CATSRDRQGSDEQYF. The variable domain in full, completed from reference TRBV15 and TRBJ2-7, reads DAMVIQNPRYQVTQFGKPVTLSCSQTLNHNVMYWYQQKSSQAPKLLFHYYDKDFNNEADTPDNFQSRRPNTSFCFLDIRSPGLGDTAMYLCATSRDRQGSDEQYFGPGTRLTVT.

The rearrangement joins TRBV6-4 to TRBJ2-2; 11 nucleotides match TRBD1. CDR3 size: 17 residues. Germline lookup yields CDR1 MRHNA and CDR2 SNTAGT. With 0 bases clipped from V and 6 bases from J, the junction kept 6 bases outside the gene matches. The CDR3: CASSDSPGTGGAGELFF. CDR3 in DNA: TGTGCCAGCAGTGACTCCCCGGGGACAGGGGGAGCCGGGGAGCTGTTTTTT.

The chain is built from TRBV10-3 and TRBJ2-4; the D gene is possibly TRBD1 (6 bases). This CDR3 has 17 amino acids. Germline V gives CDR1 ENHRY, CDR2 SYGVKD. Trimming shortened V by 2 bases and J by 1 base, and 15 bases separated the two germline ends. CDR3 DNA sequence: TGTGCCATCAGTGAGCCCCACCGAACAGGGGCCAAAAACATTCAGTACTTC. It translates to CAISEPHRTGAKNIQYF.